Below are 12 T cell receptor beta chains sequenced from a single sample in a study of radiation and T cells in renal cell carcinoma. Libraries were prepared by immunoSEQ multiplex PCR; TCRdb keeps only in-frame clonotypes and omits some of them. The repertoire has about 20,000 clones, 60% to 80% of them found once; the top ten carry about 40%. The time point is: baseline pretreatment blood. Noted treatment: 15 Gy SBRT to primary tumor, nephrectomy 4 weeks later. Sequenced here: blood, sampled from a patient whose treatment included radiotherapy and nephrectomy. The receptors derive from a man aged 55 to 70 with renal cell carcinoma.

This clone appeared once. The chain carries TRBV7-3 and TRBJ2-3; TRBD2 matches 7 bases. The CDR3 contains 15 residues. The J segment lost 0 bases and the V segment lost 1 base, leaving 1 base of the junction unmatched. Germline loops: CDR1 SGHTA, CDR2 FQGTGA. CDR3 sequence reads: CASSLILASTDTQYF. In DNA, the CDR3 is TGTGCCAGCAGCTTAATACTAGCGAGCACAGATACGCAGTATTTT.

The chain has TRBV5-4 and TRBJ2-7, with D maybe TRBD2 (6 bases). The CDR3 covers 14 residues. Trimming took 0 bases from V and 6 from J, leaving 13 bases between them. Per the germline V gene, CDR1 is SGHNT and CDR2 is YYREEE (reference sequence). The CDR3 coding sequence is TGTGCCAGCAGCTTGGGGAGGGGTTTTCGCGAGCAGTACTTC. This gives the protein CASSLGRGFREQYF.

The gene calls are TRBV18 and TRBJ1-1; a possible D gene is TRBD1 (6 bases). Trimming removed 3 bases at V and 4 bases at J, with 15 bases between. The CDR3 covers 15 residues. Per germline, CDR1 KGHSH and CDR2 LQKENI. CDR3 nucleotide sequence: TGTGCCAGCTCACCTAACAGGGTGAGGGGCACTGAAGCTTTCTTT. This gives the protein CASSPNRVRGTEAFF. The variable domain in full, with the rest retrieved from reference TRBV18 and TRBJ1-1, is NAGVMQNPRHLVRRRGQEARLRCSPMKGHSHVYWYRQLPEEGLKFMVYLQKENIIDESGMPKERFSAEFPKEGPSILRIQQVVRGDSAAYFCASSPNRVRGTEAFFGQGTRLTVV.

V and J are TRBV6-5 and TRBJ2-3, with D hard to call. The CDR3 has 13 residues. V lost 6 bases to trimming and J lost 5 bases, with 12 bases between them. Germline V gives CDR1 MNHEY, CDR2 SVGAGI. In DNA, the CDR3 is TGTGCCAGCAGCCCAGCTGCGGAAGATACGCAGTATTTT. This codes for CASSPAAEDTQYF.

This sequence joins TRBV12-5 and TRBJ1-6, with D perhaps matching TRBD1 (5 bases). This CDR3 contains 16 residues. Trimming shortened V by 5 bases and J by 2 bases, and 13 bases separated the two germline ends. The germline V gene has CDR1 LGHNT and CDR2 FRNRAP. The CDR3 is CASGVEDSTYNSPLHF. The DNA for the CDR3 is TGTGCTAGTGGTGTAGAAGACAGCACCTATAATTCACCCCTCCACTTT.

The chain employs TRBV21-1 and TRBJ2-7. TRBV21-1 is tagged as a pseudogene. The CDR3 contains 14 residues. CDR3 coding DNA: TGTGCCAGCATCGTGCGGGCACAGGTCTACGAGCAGTACTTC. It translates to CASIVRAQVYEQYF.

This CDR3 is CASSLFRGHTEAFF. CDR3 DNA: TGTGCCAGCAGCTTATTCAGAGGGCACACTGAAGCTTTCTTT. V gene TRBV7-3 combines with J gene TRBJ1-1, with D uncertain. Deletions cut 2 bases from V and 3 bases from J, with 10 bases between. This CDR3 contains 14 residues. Germline V lookup: CDR1 SGHTA, CDR2 FQGTGA.

V gene TRBV19 combines with J gene TRBJ2-2, with 10 bases lining up with TRBD2. The CDR3 spans 19 residues. J lost 3 bases, V lost 4 bases, and 14 bases had no gene match. In germline, CDR1 is LNHDA, CDR2 SQIVND (reference sequence). Here the CDR3 reads CASSTIYATSGADTGELFF. DNA for the CDR3: TGTGCCAGTAGTACCATTTACGCAACTAGCGGGGCGGACACCGGGGAGCTGTTTTTT.

The gene calls are TRBV20-1 and TRBJ1-2; D remains ambiguous. The germline V gene encodes CDR1 DFQATT and CDR2 SNEGSKA (reference sequence). Trimming cost V 6 bases and J 7 bases, with 9 bases left between them. This CDR3 is built from 10 residues. DNA of the CDR3: TGCAGTGCCGGGGATTTTGGCTACACCTTC. Amino acid sequence: CSAGDFGYTF.

This chain connects TRBV15 to TRBJ2-5; tentatively, D is TRBD1 (6 bases). This CDR3 has 16 amino acids. Germline V CDR1 and CDR2: LNHNV, YYDKDF (reference sequence). Trimming removed 0 bases at V and 2 bases at J, with 13 bases between. DNA for the CDR3: TGTGCCACCAGCAGAGATTTTGGGACACAGCAAGAGACCCAGTACTTC. Its protein product is CATSRDFGTQQETQYF.

In its sample, this clone was seen a few times. The genes are TRBV5-6 and TRBJ1-3; unclear D gene. The CDR3 contains 11 residues. The V end was cut by 4 bases, the J end by 8 bases, with 7 bases between. Germline V gives CDR1 SGHDT, CDR2 YYEEEE. CDR3 bases: TGTGCCAGCAGCCGAACGGACACCATATATTTT. Translated: CASSRTDTIYF.

V is TRBV20-1 and J is TRBJ1-2; D unclear. Germline V gene lookup returns CDR1 DFQATT and CDR2 SNEGSKA (reference sequence). V was trimmed by 4 bases and J by 7 bases, leaving 4 bases between them. The CDR3 consists of 9 residues. CDR3 bases: TGCAGTGCTAAACTTGGCTACACCTTC. Residues: CSAKLGYTF.